Listed here are 8 T cell receptor beta chains from one sample, sequenced in a study of T-cell reconstitution after alpha-beta-depleted transplantation in children. Construction of the TCRbeta library involved unique molecular identifiers. TCRdb re-called the PCR reads with MiXCR, one entry per CDR3 protein. This sample has around 94,000 distinct CDR3 sequences, with 5% to 6% found just once. The sequenced sample was PBMCs, mostly from graft donor cells, obtained 60 days after TCRalphabeta/CD19-depleted stem cell transplant. These receptors were obtained from a female patient aged 2-15 years who had a stem cell transplant for Fanconi anemia, so the T cells may come from the graft donor.

On this clonotype: An end of the junction differs from the germline gene, which may be a read error. The chain employs TRBV20-1 and TRBJ2-1, with TRBD2 matching 11 bases. CDR3 length equals 18 residues. Germline CDR1 DFQATT, CDR2 SNEGSKA (reference sequence). CDR3 amino acids: CRARDPGVAGGRYNEQFF. The CDR3 DNA reads TGCAGGGCTAGGGATCCGGGGGTAGCGGGAGGGCGTTACAATGAGCAGTTCTTC.

This clonotype has a count of ten or more. The CDR3: CSAQTSGGVYEQYF. The CDR3 region has the DNA TGCAGTGCGCAAACTAGCGGGGGCGTCTACGAGCAGTACTTC. The V call is TRBV20-1, the J call TRBJ2-7; 11 bases agree with TRBD2. The CDR3 consists of 14 residues. V dropped 6 bases and J dropped 3; count of bases not matched to a gene: 7. Germline assignment: CDR1 DFQATT and CDR2 SNEGSKA (reference sequence).

This clonotype was observed many times. This chain joins TRBV9 and TRBJ2-2; D tentatively fits TRBD1 or TRBD2 (5 bases each). Germline V CDR1 and CDR2: SGDLS, YYNGEE. This CDR3 contains 15 residues. V was clipped by 4 bases and J by 0 bases, with 10 bases between them. This CDR3 is CASSPMGANTGELFF. In nucleotides, the CDR3 is TGTGCCAGCAGCCCCATGGGGGCGAACACCGGGGAGCTGTTTTTT.

The rearrangement links TRBV19 to TRBJ2-1, with a weak D call TRBD2 (5 bases). CDR1 LNHDA and CDR2 SQIVND come from the germline V gene (reference sequence). V dropped 6 bases and J dropped 6 bases, with 9 bases sitting between them. The CDR3 sequence is 12 residues long. Here the CDR3 reads CASSSRGNEQFF. Here the CDR3 DNA reads TGTGCCAGTAGCTCCCGGGGCAATGAGCAGTTCTTC. The variable domain in full, completed from reference TRBV19 and TRBJ2-1, reads DGGITQSPKYLFRKEGQNVTLSCEQNLNHDAMYWYRQDPGQGLRLIYYSQIVNDFQKGDIAEGYSVSREKKESFPLTVTSAQKNPTAFYLCASSSRGNEQFFGPGTRLTVL.

The V gene is TRBV28, the J gene TRBJ2-5, with a tentative D call TRBD1 (7 bases). The CDR3 is 13 amino acids. Trimming took off 8 bases at V and 5 bases at J, with 15 bases between the two ends. The germline V gene encodes CDR1 MDHEN and CDR2 SYDVKM. The CDR3 DNA follows: TGTGCCAGCGAGGAGGGGGCACGCGAGACCCAGTACTTC. Its protein product is CASEEGARETQYF.

This clonotype was detected ten times or more. V usage is TRBV5-6 and J usage is TRBJ2-2, with D perhaps matching TRBD1 (6 bases). The CDR3 runs 16 residues. Germline-derived CDR1 and CDR2 are SGHDT and YYEEEE. V was pared by 1 base and J by 5 bases, with 15 bases between. CDR3 sequence reads: CASSLIQGIPTGELFF. The CDR3 bases are TGTGCCAGCAGCTTGATCCAGGGGATACCTACCGGGGAGCTGTTTTTT.

This clonotype was recorded at least ten times. The genes are TRBV2 and TRBJ1-2; D gene uncertain. Trimming removed 6 bases from V and 6 bases from J, with 11 bases in between. The CDR3 is 12 amino acids. Germline loops: CDR1 SNHLY, CDR2 FYNNEI. The CDR3 region is CASRGTSNGYTF. The DNA of the CDR3 is TGTGCCAGCAGGGGAACATCAAATGGCTACACCTTC. Drawing the rest from reference TRBV2 and TRBJ1-2, the complete variable domain is EPEVTQTPSHQVTQMGQEVILRCVPISNHLYFYWYRQILGQKVEFLVSFYNNEISEKSEIFDDQFSVERPDGSNFTLKIRSTKLEDSAMYFCASRGTSNGYTFGSGTRLTVV.

The chain uses TRBV5-1 and TRBJ2-5, with TRBD2 matching over 8 bases. The length of the CDR3 is 16 residues. V lost 1 base and J lost 4; bases outside the gene matches: 9. Germline values: CDR1 SGHRS, CDR2 YFSETQ. This CDR3 is CASSLQAGAGIETQYF. The DNA of the CDR3 is TGCGCCAGCAGCTTGCAAGCGGGAGCCGGGATAGAGACCCAGTACTTC.